A single sample gave rise to the 28 T cell receptor beta chains below, sequenced in a study of breast tumors, draining lymph nodes, adjacent tissues. TCRdb used MiXCR to reprocess the multiplex PCR reads, holding one entry per CDR3 protein. The top ten hold about 2% of the sample, which has approximately 130,000 distinct CDR3 sequences, about 20% seen once. Axillary draining lymph nodes of breast cancer patients supplied the node samples. Sequencing was done on a sample of axillary lymph node tissue. These receptors originate from a female donor with breast cancer. Some clones in this sample may be carry-over from other donors' samples.

This clonotype was observed at least ten times. The rearrangement joins TRBV18 to TRBJ1-2, with D maybe TRBD1 (5 bases). Germline lookup yields CDR1 KGHSH and CDR2 LQKENI. V lost 2 bases, J lost 6 bases, and 7 bases lay in between. The CDR3 totals 12 residues. CDR3 in amino acids: CASSPGADGYTF. As DNA, the CDR3 is TGTGCCAGCTCACCAGGGGCTGATGGCTACACCTTC.

This chain uses TRBV28 with TRBJ1-2; D remains unclear. The CDR3 runs 12 residues. Trimming removed 7 bases from V and 4 bases from J, with 10 bases in between. Germline CDR1 and CDR2: MDHEN and SYDVKM. CDR3 in amino acids: CASMSGSYGYTF. The CDR3 nucleotides are TGTGCCAGCATGTCTGGAAGCTATGGCTACACCTTC.

This clonotype appeared a few times. The rearrangement joins TRBV28 to TRBJ1-2, with TRBD1 matching 10 bases. CDR3 length: 15 amino acids. In germline, CDR1 is MDHEN, CDR2 SYDVKM. V shed 3 bases, J shed 6 bases, and the junction held 7 bases outside the gene matches. The CDR3 sequence is CASSFPTGGKDGYTF. Written as DNA, the CDR3 is TGTGCCAGCAGTTTCCCGACAGGGGGCAAAGATGGCTACACCTTC.

This clonotype was seen repeatedly, ten times or more. Here the CDR3 reads CASSLGTRASTDTQYF. The CDR3 bases are TGCGCCAGCAGCTTAGGGACTAGGGCTAGCACAGATACGCAGTATTTT. J is TRBJ2-3 and V is TRBV5-1; 8 bases map to TRBD2. There are 16 residues in the CDR3. Germline V gene data show CDR1 as SGHRS and CDR2 as YFSETQ. V gave up 2 bases and J gave up 0 bases; unmatched junction bases: 5.

On this clonotype itself: This may arise from a read error, as a much more abundant clone is one base away. The chain has TRBV6-5 and TRBJ1-2; TRBD1 agrees at 7 bases. The CDR3 runs 15 residues. Germline V gives CDR1 MNHEY, CDR2 SVGAGI. The CDR3 region is CASSQKGTANYSYTF. For the CDR3, the DNA is TGTGCCAGCAGTCAGAAAGGGACAGCTAACTATAGCTACACCTTC.

This clonotype has at least ten counts. V and J are TRBV12-3 or TRBV12-4 and TRBJ2-1; weak D call: TRBD2 (6 bases). Trimming took off 4 bases at V and 7 bases at J, with 11 bases between the two ends. The CDR3 sequence is 13 residues long. The CDR3 loop is CASSSGRENEQFF. The CDR3 DNA sequence: TGTGCCAGCAGTTCGGGACGGGAGAATGAGCAGTTCTTC.

Details on this clonotype: This may come from a read error, since a much larger clone is one base off. J is TRBJ2-2 and V is TRBV5-1; the D gene is possibly TRBD1 (7 bases). In germline, CDR1 is SGHRS, CDR2 YFSETQ. The CDR3 loop spans 14 amino acids. The CDR3 sequence: CASSSTTGAGGLFF. In DNA, the CDR3 is TGCGCCAGCAGCTCCACCACAGGGGCCGGGGGGCTGTTTTTT.

This clonotype was observed a handful of times. The rearrangement uses TRBV28 and TRBJ2-2, with D perhaps TRBD1 (6 bases). V shed 4 bases and J shed 4 bases, with 13 bases lying between them. The CDR3 extends over 15 amino acids. Germline V gene sequence: CDR1 MDHEN, CDR2 SYDVKM. CDR3 sequence: CASSSTDRSTGELFF. In DNA, the CDR3 is TGTGCCAGCAGTTCGACGGACAGATCCACCGGGGAGCTGTTTTTT.

With regard to this clonotype: The conserved closing phenylalanine or tryptophan is absent in this CDR3, likely reflecting a read error. The chain has TRBV28 and TRBJ2-1; 7 nucleotides match TRBD1. Germline assignment: CDR1 MDHEN and CDR2 SYDVKM. CDR3 length: 13 amino acids. Trimming at V came to 7 bases and at J to 5 bases, leaving 5 bases not matched to a gene. This CDR3 is CASIGTEDNEQFL. CDR3 DNA sequence: TGTGCCAGCATCGGGACAGAGGACAATGAGCAGTTCCTC.

This clonotype has a count of ten or more. The chain has TRBV27 and TRBJ2-3, with D unclear. Trimming removed 6 bases at V and 6 bases at J, with 16 bases between. This CDR3 is 14 amino acids long. Germline assignment: CDR1 MNHEY and CDR2 SMNVEV (reference sequence). The CDR3: CASSSDGGHDTQYF. CDR3 DNA sequence: TGTGCCAGCAGCTCCGATGGCGGTCACGATACGCAGTATTTT.

This clonotype showed up many times. V gene TRBV29-1 combines with J gene TRBJ2-7; 10 bases match TRBD1. V was pared by 4 bases and J by 6 bases, with 15 bases of the junction left unmatched. CDR1 and CDR2 from the germline V gene are SQVTM and ANQGSEA. This CDR3 is built from 16 residues. The CDR3 nucleotides read TGCAGCGTTGTTTCGGCGGTACGGGACAGGGGCTCCGAGCAGTACTTC. This codes for CSVVSAVRDRGSEQYF.

At least ten counts were recorded for this clonotype. This chain links TRBV4-2 with TRBJ2-5; D unresolved. Germline V CDR1 and CDR2: LGHNA, YNFKEQ. The CDR3 extends over 12 amino acids. The ends were cut back, 0 bases at V and 5 bases at J, with 4 bases in the middle. In DNA form, the CDR3 reads TGTGCCAGCAGCCAAGATAAGGAGACCCAGTACTTC. Translating gives CASSQDKETQYF.

This chain uses TRBV28 with TRBJ1-2, with D possibly matching TRBD1 (6 bases). The V gene's germline CDR1 is MDHEN and CDR2 SYDVKM. This CDR3 region has 13 residues. The V end lost 3 bases, the J end lost 8 bases, and 13 bases lay between the germline ends. The CDR3 sequence: CASSLQGLKGYTF. The CDR3 DNA follows: TGTGCCAGCAGTTTGCAGGGGTTGAAAGGCTACACCTTC.

The sample holds many counts of this clonotype. The chain combines TRBV28 with TRBJ2-7; 9 positions match TRBD1. Trimming removed 6 bases from V and 1 base from J; junction bases left unmatched: 4. The CDR3 runs 14 residues. Germline V lookup: CDR1 MDHEN, CDR2 SYDVKM. For the CDR3, the DNA is TGTGCCAGCAGGGACAGGGGATCATCCTACGAGCAGTACTTC. This sequence encodes CASRDRGSSYEQYF.

This clonotype was observed many times. This chain joins TRBV7-6 and TRBJ2-1, with D possibly TRBD2 on 5 matching bases. The CDR3 extends over 16 amino acids. V was trimmed by 4 bases and J by 0 bases, leaving 13 bases between them. The germline CDR1 and CDR2 sequences are SGHVS and FNYEAQ. The CDR3 sequence is CASSSLSGGSYNEQFF. DNA for the CDR3: TGTGCCAGCAGCTCCCTCAGCGGCGGCTCCTACAATGAGCAGTTCTTC.

The rearrangement links TRBV27 to TRBJ2-6, with D maybe TRBD2 (6 bases). The germline CDR1 and CDR2 sequences are MNHEY and SMNVEV (reference sequence). This CDR3 region has 20 residues. V lost 2 bases, J lost 0 bases, and 20 bases lay in between. The CDR3 bases are TGTGCCAGCAGTTTAAGCCTAGTGGGAGGTTACAGCTCTGGGGCCAACGTCCTGACTTTC. As protein: CASSLSLVGGYSSGANVLTF.

Only a few counts were recorded for this clonotype. The genes are TRBV28 and TRBJ2-3; 9 nucleotides line up with TRBD1. The germline V gene has CDR1 MDHEN and CDR2 SYDVKM. The V and J ends lost 4 bases and 6 bases, in that order; junction bases with no gene match: 14. The CDR3 runs to 17 residues. The CDR3 reads CASSSQGATWGGDTQYF. CDR3 nucleotides: TGTGCCAGCAGTTCACAGGGGGCGACGTGGGGTGGGGATACGCAGTATTTT.

About this clonotype itself: Given a much more abundant clone one base away, this may be a read error. This sequence joins TRBV20-1 and TRBJ2-3; D call uncertain. The CDR3 loop spans 13 amino acids. Germline values: CDR1 DFQATT, CDR2 SNEGSKA (reference sequence). Here the CDR3 DNA reads TGCAGTGCTATCCCTCATACCACAGATGCGCAGTATTTT. Residues: CSAIPHTTDAQYF.

This clonotype showed up many times. The rearrangement joins TRBV10-3 to TRBJ2-1, with TRBD2 matching over 10 bases. From germline, CDR1 is ENHRY and CDR2 SYGVKD. This CDR3 is built from 15 residues. The V segment lost 8 bases and the J segment 2 bases; nucleotides outside the gene matches: 6. The CDR3 sequence: CAIGTSDSTYNEQFF. CDR3 DNA sequence: TGTGCCATCGGGACTAGCGATTCAACCTACAATGAGCAGTTCTTC.

This clonotype was detected ten times or more. The V gene is TRBV3-1, the J gene TRBJ2-2; TRBD1 or TRBD2 may be the D gene (5 bases each). Trimming pared 5 bases from V and 7 bases from J, leaving 11 bases between. Germline loops: CDR1 LGHDT, CDR2 YNNKEL (reference sequence). This CDR3 is 13 amino acids long. CDR3 amino acids: CASSGTRFGELFF. The CDR3 DNA is TGTGCCAGCAGCGGGACCAGATTCGGGGAGCTGTTTTTT.

This clonotype has ten or more counts. The chain is built from TRBV3-1 and TRBJ2-5; weak D call: TRBD2 (5 bases). The V end was cut by 5 bases, the J end by 2 bases, with 12 bases between. The CDR3 runs 14 residues. CDR1 LGHDT and CDR2 YNNKEL come from the germline V gene (reference sequence). The CDR3 DNA reads as TGTGCCAGCAGCTTCAGGACTGGGCAAGAGACCCAGTACTTC. Its protein product is CASSFRTGQETQYF.

This clonotype was counted a few times. The V gene is TRBV28, the J gene TRBJ2-1; 8 bases are a match to TRBD2. CDR3 size: 13 residues. Losses at the gene ends were 8 bases for V and 10 bases for J; bases not matched to a gene: 10. From germline, CDR1 is MDHEN and CDR2 SYDVKM. Here the CDR3 reads CASSRGVAGEQFF. CDR3 sequence (DNA): TGTGCCAGCTCGCGGGGGGTGGCCGGCGAGCAGTTCTTC.

In this sample, this clonotype turned up many times. J is TRBJ1-2 and V is TRBV29-1, with 7 bases lining up with TRBD1. Germline V CDR1 and CDR2: SQVTM, ANQGSEA. The CDR3 sequence is 13 residues long. J lost 6 bases, V lost 0 bases, and 4 bases had no gene match. CDR3 in amino acids: CSVEDRTGDGYTF. DNA for the CDR3: TGCAGCGTTGAAGATCGAACAGGGGATGGCTACACCTTC.

A remark on this clonotype: A clone one base away is much larger, so this may be a read error. The conserved closing phenylalanine or tryptophan is absent in this CDR3, likely reflecting a read error. V usage is TRBV12-5 and J usage is TRBJ2-2, with 7 positions matching TRBD2. Unmatched junction bases numbered 12, after V lost 4 bases and J lost 7 bases. There are 16 residues in the CDR3. CDR1 and CDR2 from the germline V gene are LGHNT and FRNRAP. The CDR3, as DNA: TGTGCTAGTGGTTCCTCGGGGAGGGCTGGTGGCGGGGAGCTGTTTGTT. Amino acids: CASGSSGRAGGGELFV.

This clonotype has ten or more counts. The CDR3 here is CATTGTGVRYEQYF. As DNA, the CDR3 is TGTGCCACCACCGGGACAGGGGTCAGGTACGAGCAGTACTTC. The chain employs TRBV7-9 and TRBJ2-7, with 10 positions matching TRBD1. The CDR3 spans 14 residues. Germline V gene data show CDR1 as SEHNR and CDR2 as FQNEAQ (reference sequence). Trimming removed 10 bases from V and 4 bases from J; junction bases left unmatched: 10.

There are a few counts of this clonotype. The rearrangement joins TRBV25-1 to TRBJ1-4; TRBD1 matches 7 bases. V lost 4 bases to trimming and J lost 6 bases; unmatched junction nucleotides: 8. The CDR3 is made up of 15 amino acids. Germline V gives CDR1 MGHDK, CDR2 SYGVNS. CDR3 loop: CASSASTGRDEKLFF. In DNA, the CDR3 is TGTGCCAGCAGTGCCTCGACAGGGCGTGATGAAAAACTGTTTTTT.

This clonotype has ten or more counts. The V gene is TRBV5-6, the J gene TRBJ2-7; 8 nucleotides agree with TRBD2. Germline CDR1 reads SGHDT; CDR2 reads YYEEEE. With 1 base clipped from V and 5 bases from J, the junction kept 11 bases outside the gene matches. This CDR3 contains 16 residues. The chain's CDR3 is CASSLFQRETRDEQYF. The CDR3 DNA sequence: TGTGCCAGCAGCTTGTTCCAGCGGGAGACTCGCGACGAGCAGTACTTC.

This clonotype was detected only a few times. The gene calls are TRBV27 and TRBJ2-5; no definite D call. V lost 5 bases and J 5 bases, leaving 9 bases between the germline ends. The CDR3 has 12 residues. The V gene's germline CDR1 is MNHEY and CDR2 SMNVEV (reference sequence). CDR3 loop: CASSGPLETQYF. The CDR3 nucleotides read TGTGCCAGCAGTGGCCCGTTGGAGACCCAGTACTTC.